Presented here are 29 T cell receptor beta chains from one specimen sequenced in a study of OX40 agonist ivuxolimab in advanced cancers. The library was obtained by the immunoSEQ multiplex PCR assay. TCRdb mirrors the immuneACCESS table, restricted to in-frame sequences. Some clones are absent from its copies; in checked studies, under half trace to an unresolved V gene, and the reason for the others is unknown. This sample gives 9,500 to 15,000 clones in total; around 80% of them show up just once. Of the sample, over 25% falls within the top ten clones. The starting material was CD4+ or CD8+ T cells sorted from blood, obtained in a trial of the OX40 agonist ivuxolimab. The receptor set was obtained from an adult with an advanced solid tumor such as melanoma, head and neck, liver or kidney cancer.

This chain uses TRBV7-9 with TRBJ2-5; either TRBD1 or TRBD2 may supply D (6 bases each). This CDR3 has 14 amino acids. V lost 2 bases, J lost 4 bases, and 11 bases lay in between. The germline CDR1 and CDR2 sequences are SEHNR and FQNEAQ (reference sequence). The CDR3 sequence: CASSLQGGLETQYF. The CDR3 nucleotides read TGTGCCAGCAGCTTACAAGGGGGGTTAGAGACCCAGTACTTC.

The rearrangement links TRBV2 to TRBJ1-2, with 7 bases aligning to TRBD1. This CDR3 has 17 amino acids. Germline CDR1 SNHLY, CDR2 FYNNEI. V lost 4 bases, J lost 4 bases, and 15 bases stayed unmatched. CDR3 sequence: CASSGSGTELYPYGYTF. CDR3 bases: TGTGCCAGCAGTGGATCCGGGACAGAACTATATCCCTATGGCTACACCTTC.

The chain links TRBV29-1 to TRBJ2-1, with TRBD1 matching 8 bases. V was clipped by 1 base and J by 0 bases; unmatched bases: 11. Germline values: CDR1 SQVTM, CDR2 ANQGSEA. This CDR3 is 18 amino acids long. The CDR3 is CSVEVGQGEKFSYNEQFF. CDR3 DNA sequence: TGCAGCGTTGAAGTTGGACAGGGAGAAAAGTTCTCCTACAATGAGCAGTTCTTC.

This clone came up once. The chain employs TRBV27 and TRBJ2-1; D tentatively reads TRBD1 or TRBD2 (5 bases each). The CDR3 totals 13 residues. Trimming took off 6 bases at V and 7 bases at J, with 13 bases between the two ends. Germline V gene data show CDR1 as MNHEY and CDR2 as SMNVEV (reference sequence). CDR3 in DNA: TGTGCCAGCAGCACCAGCAGGGAGAATGAGCAGTTCTTC. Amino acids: CASSTSRENEQFF.

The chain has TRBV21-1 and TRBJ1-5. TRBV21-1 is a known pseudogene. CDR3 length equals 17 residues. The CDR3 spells CASSKGDSQGDYQPQHF. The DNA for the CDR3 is TGTGCCAGCAGCAAAGGGGATAGCCAAGGGGACTATCAGCCCCAGCATTTT.

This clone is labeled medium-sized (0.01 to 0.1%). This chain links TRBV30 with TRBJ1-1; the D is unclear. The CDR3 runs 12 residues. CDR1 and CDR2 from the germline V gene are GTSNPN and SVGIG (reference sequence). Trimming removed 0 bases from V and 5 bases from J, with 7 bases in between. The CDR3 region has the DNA TGTGCCTGGAGTGTACGGGAAACTGAAGCTTTCTTT. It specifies CAWSVRETEAFF.

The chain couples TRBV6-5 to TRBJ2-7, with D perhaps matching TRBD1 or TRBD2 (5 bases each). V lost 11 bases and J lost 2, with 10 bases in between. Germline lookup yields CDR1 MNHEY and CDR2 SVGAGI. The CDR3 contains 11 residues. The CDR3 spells CAGGLAYEQYF. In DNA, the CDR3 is TGTGCCGGGGGTCTCGCCTACGAGCAGTACTTC.

The CDR3 loop is CASGIFSYEQYF. CDR3 DNA sequence: TGTGCCAGCGGGATTTTCTCCTACGAGCAGTACTTC. This rearrangement joins TRBV27 to TRBJ2-7; D uncertain. The CDR3 loop spans 12 amino acids. Trimming stripped 8 bases from V and 0 bases from J, with 8 bases between. CDR1 is MNHEY, CDR2 SMNVEV, per germline (reference sequence).

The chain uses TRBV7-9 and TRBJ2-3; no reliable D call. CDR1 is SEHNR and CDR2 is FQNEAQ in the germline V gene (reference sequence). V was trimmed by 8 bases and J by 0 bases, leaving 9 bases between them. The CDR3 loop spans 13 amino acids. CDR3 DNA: TGTGCCAGCCGGCAGTCTAGCACAGATACGCAGTATTTT. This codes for CASRQSSTDTQYF.

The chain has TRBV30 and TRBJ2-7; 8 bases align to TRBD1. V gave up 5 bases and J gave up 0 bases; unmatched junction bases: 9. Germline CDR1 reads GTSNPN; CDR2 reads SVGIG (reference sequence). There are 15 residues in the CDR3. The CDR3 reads CAWGRTGSYSYEQYF. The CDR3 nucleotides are TGTGCCTGGGGTCGGACAGGGTCTTACTCCTACGAGCAGTACTTC.

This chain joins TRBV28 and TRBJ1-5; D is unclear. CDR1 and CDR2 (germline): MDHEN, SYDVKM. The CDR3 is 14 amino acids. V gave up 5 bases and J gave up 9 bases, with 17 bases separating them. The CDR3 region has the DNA TGTGCCAGCAGTGCAGCCTCCTGGAGCGCGCCCCAGCATTTT. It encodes CASSAASWSAPQHF. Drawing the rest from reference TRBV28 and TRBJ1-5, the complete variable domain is DVKVTQSSRYLVKRTGEKVFLECVQDMDHENMFWYRQDPGLGLRLIYFSYDVKMKEKGDIPEGYSVSREKKERFSLILESASTNQTSMYLCASSAASWSAPQHFGDGTRLSIL.

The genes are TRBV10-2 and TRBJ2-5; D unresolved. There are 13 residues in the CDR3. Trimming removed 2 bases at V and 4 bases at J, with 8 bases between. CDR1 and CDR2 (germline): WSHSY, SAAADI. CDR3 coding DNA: TGCGCCAGCAGTGAGAAGGGCTTAGAGACCCAGTACTTC. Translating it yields CASSEKGLETQYF.

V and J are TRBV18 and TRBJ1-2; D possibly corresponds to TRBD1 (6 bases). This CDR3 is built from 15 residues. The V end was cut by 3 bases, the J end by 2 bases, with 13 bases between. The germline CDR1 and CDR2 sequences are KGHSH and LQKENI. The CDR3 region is CASSPRQARNYGYTF. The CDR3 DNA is TGTGCCAGCTCACCGAGACAGGCGAGAAACTATGGCTACACCTTC.

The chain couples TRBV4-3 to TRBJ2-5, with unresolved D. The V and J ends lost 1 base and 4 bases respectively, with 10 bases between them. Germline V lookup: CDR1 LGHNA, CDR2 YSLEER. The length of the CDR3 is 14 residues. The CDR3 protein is CASSQGLLGETQYF. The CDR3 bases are TGCGCCAGCAGCCAAGGTTTGCTCGGAGAGACCCAGTACTTC.

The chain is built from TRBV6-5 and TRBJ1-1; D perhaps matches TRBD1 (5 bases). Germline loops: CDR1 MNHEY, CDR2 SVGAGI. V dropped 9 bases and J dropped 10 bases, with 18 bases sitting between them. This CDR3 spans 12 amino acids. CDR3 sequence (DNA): TGTGCCAGTCACAGGATCGGTTTACCAGCTTTCTTT. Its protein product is CASHRIGLPAFF.

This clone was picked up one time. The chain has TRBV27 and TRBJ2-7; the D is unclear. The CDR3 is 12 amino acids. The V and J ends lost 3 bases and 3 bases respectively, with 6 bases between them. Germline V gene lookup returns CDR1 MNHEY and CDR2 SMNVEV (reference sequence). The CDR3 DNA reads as TGTGCCAGCAGTTTCGGCGACTACGAGCAGTACTTC. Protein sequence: CASSFGDYEQYF.

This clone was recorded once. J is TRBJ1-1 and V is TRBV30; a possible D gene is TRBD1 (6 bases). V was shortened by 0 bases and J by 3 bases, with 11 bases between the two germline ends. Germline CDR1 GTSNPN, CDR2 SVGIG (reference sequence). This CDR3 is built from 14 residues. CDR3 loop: CAWSVGHRYTEAFF. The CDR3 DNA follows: TGTGCCTGGAGTGTGGGACACCGGTACACTGAAGCTTTCTTT.

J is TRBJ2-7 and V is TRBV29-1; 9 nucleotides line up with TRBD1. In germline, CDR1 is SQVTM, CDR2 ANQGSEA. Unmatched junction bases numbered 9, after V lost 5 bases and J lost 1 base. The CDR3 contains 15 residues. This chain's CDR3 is CSVRGTGTGSYEQYF. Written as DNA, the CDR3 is TGCAGCGTTCGGGGGACCGGGACAGGGTCCTACGAGCAGTACTTC.

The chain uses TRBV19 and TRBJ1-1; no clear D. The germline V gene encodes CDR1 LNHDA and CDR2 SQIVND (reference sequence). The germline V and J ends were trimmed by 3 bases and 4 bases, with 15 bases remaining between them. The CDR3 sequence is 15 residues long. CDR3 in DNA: TGTGCCAGTAGTATCCCCCTCGTGGGGAGCACTGAAGCTTTCTTT. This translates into CASSIPLVGSTEAFF.

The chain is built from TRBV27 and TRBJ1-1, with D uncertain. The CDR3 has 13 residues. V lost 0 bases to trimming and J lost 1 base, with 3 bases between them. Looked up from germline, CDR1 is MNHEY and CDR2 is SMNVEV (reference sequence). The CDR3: CASSLSRNTEAFF. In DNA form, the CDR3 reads TGTGCCAGCAGTTTATCCAGGAACACTGAAGCTTTCTTT.

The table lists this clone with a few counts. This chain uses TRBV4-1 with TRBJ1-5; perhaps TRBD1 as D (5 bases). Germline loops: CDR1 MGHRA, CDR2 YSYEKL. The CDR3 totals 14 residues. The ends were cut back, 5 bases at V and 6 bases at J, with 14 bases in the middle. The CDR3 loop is CASSSARGSQPQHF. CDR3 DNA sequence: TGCGCCAGCAGCTCGGCAAGGGGTAGTCAGCCCCAGCATTTT.

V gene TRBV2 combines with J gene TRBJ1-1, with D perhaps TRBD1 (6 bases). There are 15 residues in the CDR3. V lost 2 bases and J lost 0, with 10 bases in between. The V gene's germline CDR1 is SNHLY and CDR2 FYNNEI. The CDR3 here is CASSESTGMNTEAFF. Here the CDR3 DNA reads TGTGCCAGCAGTGAATCCACAGGGATGAACACTGAAGCTTTCTTT.

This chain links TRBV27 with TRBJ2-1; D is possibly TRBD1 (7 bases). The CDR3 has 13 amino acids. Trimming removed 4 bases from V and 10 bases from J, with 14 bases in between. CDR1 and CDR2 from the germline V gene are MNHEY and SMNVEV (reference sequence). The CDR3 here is CASSWIGGGEQFF. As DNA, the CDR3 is TGTGCCAGCAGTTGGATCGGAGGGGGCGAGCAGTTCTTC.

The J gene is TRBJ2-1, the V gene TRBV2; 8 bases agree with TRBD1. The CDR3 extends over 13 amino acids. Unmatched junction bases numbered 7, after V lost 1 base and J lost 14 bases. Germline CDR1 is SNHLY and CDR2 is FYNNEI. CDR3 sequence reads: CASSEVPGTGEFF. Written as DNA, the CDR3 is TGTGCCAGCAGTGAAGTGCCGGGGACAGGAGAGTTCTTC.

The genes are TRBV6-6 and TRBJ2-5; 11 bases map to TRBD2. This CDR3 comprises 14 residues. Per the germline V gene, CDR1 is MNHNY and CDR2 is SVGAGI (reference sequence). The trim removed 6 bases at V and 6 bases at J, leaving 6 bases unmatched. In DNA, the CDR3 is TGTGCCAGCAGCCCCCTAGCGGGAGGAAAGACCCAGTACTTC. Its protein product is CASSPLAGGKTQYF.

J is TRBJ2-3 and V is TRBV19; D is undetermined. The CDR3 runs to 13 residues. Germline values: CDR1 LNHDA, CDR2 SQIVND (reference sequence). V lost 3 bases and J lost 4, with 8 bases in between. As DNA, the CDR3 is TGTGCCAGTAGTATCTGGGGTGCAGATACGCAGTATTTT. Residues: CASSIWGADTQYF.

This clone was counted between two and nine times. The chain's CDR3 is CASSLRGDLEAFF. CDR3 sequence (DNA): TGTGCCAGCAGCCTCAGGGGTGATCTTGAAGCTTTCTTT. The rearrangement uses TRBV6-5 and TRBJ1-1, with a weak D call TRBD1 (6 bases). Per germline, CDR1 MNHEY and CDR2 SVGAGI. Deletions cut 6 bases from V and 7 bases from J, with 15 bases between. The CDR3 runs 13 residues.

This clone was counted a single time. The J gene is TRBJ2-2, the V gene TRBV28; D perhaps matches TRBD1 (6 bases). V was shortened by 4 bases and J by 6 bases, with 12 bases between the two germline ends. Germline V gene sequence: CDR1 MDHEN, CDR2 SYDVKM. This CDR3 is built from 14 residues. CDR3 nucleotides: TGTGCCAGCAGTTCAAGGGGGTCGTCCGGGGAGCTGTTTTTT. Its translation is CASSSRGSSGELFF.

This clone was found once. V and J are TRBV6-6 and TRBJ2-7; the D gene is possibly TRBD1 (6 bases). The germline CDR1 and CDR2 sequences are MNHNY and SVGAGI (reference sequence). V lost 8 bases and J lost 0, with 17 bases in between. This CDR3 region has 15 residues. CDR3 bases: TGTGCCAGCTTAGATAAGGACAGTAACTCCTACGAGCAGTACTTC. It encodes CASLDKDSNSYEQYF.